This T cell receptor (beta chain) was recovered during a study of blood T cell repertoires in COVID-19. The overall study: Whether acute or convalescent, the COVID-19 samples came from the United States, Italy and Spain. Sample material is recorded as cDNA or gDNA derived from T cells, B-cell-depleted T cells, or PBMCs.

Germline CDR1 SGDLS, CDR2 YYNGEE. V lost 0 bases and J lost 3, with 9 bases in between. The CDR3 sequence is 14 residues long. This clone showed up just once. As originally analysed: It was from reference gene primer amplification that nucleated cell counts were estimated. Only in-frame clones appear in the TCRdb table, and some are missing; sequencing was by immunoSEQ multiplex PCR. Clonal size and the V and J genes are those of that table, whereas D and trimming came from the DNA. The top ten hold 3% to 3.5% of the sample, which has a few hundred thousand clones, 85% to 90% seen once. The chain combines TRBV9 with TRBJ1-2; tentatively, D is TRBD1 (5 bases). This receptor was taken from a man aged 55-75 years with acute or convalescent COVID-19. Sequenced sample: peripheral blood. CDR3 in DNA: TGTGCCAGCAGCGTAGGCGGAGGGGACTATGGCTACACCTTC. It encodes CASSVGGGDYGYTF.